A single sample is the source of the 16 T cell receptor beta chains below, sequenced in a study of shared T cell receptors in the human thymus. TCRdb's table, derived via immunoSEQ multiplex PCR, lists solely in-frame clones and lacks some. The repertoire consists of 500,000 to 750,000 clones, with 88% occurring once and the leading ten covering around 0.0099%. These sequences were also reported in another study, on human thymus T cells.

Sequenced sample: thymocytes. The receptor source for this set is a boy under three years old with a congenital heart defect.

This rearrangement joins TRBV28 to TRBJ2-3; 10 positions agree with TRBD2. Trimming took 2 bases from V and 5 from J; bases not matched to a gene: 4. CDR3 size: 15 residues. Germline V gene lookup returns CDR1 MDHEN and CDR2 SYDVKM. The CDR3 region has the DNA TGTGCCAGCAGTTTAGAGGCTAGCGGGAGAGATACGCAGTATTTT. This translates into CASSLEASGRDTQYF. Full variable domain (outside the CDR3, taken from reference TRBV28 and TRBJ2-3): DVKVTQSSRYLVKRTGEKVFLECVQDMDHENMFWYRQDPGLGLRLIYFSYDVKMKEKGDIPEGYSVSREKKERFSLILESASTNQTSMYLCASSLEASGRDTQYFGPGTRLTVL.

This CDR3 reads CASREGNRGPTGELFF. For the CDR3, the DNA is TGTGCCAGCAGGGAGGGTAACAGGGGGCCCACCGGGGAGCTGTTTTTT. The chain has TRBV25-1 and TRBJ2-2; 9 nucleotides line up with TRBD1. CDR3 size: 16 residues. Germline V gene sequence: CDR1 MGHDK, CDR2 SYGVNS. Trimming took 6 bases from V and 4 from J; bases not matched to a gene: 9.

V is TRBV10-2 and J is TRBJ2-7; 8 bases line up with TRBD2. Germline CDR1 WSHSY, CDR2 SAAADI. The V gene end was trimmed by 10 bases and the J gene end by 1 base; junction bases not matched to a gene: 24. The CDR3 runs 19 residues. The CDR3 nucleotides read TGCGCCACCCTGAGGGTCCAGAAAGAGCGGGAGAGGGGGTCCTACGAGCAGTACTTC. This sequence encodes CATLRVQKERERGSYEQYF.

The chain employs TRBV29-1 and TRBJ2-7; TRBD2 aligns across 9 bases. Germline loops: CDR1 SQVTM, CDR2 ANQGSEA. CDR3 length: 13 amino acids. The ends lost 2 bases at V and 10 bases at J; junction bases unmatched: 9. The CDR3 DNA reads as TGCAGCGTTGAACTGGTTAGCGGGAGCTGTCAGTACTTC. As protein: CSVELVSGSCQYF.

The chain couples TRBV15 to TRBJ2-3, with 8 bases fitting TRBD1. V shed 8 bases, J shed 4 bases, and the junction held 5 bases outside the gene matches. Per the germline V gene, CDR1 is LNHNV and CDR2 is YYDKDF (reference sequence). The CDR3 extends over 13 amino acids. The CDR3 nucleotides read TGTGCCACCTCCGGACAGGGACCAGATACGCAGTATTTT. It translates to CATSGQGPDTQYF.

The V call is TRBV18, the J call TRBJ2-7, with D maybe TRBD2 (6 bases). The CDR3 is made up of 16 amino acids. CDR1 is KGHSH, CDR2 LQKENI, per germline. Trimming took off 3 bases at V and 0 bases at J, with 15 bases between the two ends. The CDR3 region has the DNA TGTGCCAGCTCACCCGGGGGAGCGGTACCCTCCTACGAGCAGTACTTC. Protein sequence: CASSPGGAVPSYEQYF. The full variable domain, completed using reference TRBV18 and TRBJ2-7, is NAGVMQNPRHLVRRRGQEARLRCSPMKGHSHVYWYRQLPEEGLKFMVYLQKENIIDESGMPKERFSAEFPKEGPSILRIQQVVRGDSAAYFCASSPGGAVPSYEQYFGPGTRLTVT.

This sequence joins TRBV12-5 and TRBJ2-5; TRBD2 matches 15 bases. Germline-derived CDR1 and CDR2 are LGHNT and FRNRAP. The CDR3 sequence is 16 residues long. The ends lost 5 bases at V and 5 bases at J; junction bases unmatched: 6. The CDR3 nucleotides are TGTGCTAGTGGTCCAAGGACTAGCGGGAGGGGGGAGACCCAGTACTTC. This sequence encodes CASGPRTSGRGETQYF.

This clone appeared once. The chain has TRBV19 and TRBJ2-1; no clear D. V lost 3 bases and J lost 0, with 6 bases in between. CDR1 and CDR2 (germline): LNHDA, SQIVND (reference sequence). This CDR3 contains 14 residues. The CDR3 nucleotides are TGTGCCAGTAGTATCAGGAACTCCTACAATGAGCAGTTCTTC. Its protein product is CASSIRNSYNEQFF.

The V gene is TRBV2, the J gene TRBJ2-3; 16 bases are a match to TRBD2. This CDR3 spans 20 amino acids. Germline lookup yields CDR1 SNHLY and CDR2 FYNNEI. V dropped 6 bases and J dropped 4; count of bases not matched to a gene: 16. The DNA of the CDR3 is TGTGCCAGCAGCGGGAAAACCCCGGGACTAGCGGGAGGGCAGCCAGATACGCAGTATTTT. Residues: CASSGKTPGLAGGQPDTQYF.

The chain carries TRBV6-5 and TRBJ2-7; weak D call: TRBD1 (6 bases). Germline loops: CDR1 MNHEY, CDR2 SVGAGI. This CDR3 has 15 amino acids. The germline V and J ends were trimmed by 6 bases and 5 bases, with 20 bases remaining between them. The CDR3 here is CASSGRGGEVHEQYF. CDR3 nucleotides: TGTGCCAGCAGCGGCCGAGGGGGAGAGGTCCACGAGCAGTACTTC.

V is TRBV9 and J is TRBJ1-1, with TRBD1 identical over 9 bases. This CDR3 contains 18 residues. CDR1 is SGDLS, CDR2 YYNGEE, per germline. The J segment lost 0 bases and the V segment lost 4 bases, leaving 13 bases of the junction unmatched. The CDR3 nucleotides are TGTGCCAGCAGCTCCCTGACAGGGGGATTGGATATGAACACTGAAGCTTTCTTT. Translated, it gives CASSSLTGGLDMNTEAFF.

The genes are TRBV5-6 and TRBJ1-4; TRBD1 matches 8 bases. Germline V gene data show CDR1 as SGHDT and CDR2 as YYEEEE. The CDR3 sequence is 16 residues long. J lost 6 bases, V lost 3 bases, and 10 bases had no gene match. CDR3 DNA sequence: TGTGCCAGCAGCTCTCACAGGGGGAGGCAGGATGAAAAACTGTTTTTT. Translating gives CASSSHRGRQDEKLFF.

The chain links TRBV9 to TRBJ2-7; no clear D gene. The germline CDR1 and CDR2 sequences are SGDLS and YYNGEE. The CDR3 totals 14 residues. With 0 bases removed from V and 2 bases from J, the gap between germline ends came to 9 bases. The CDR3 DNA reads TGTGCCAGCAGCGTAGGGCTCTCTGCCTACGAGCAGTACTTC. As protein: CASSVGLSAYEQYF.

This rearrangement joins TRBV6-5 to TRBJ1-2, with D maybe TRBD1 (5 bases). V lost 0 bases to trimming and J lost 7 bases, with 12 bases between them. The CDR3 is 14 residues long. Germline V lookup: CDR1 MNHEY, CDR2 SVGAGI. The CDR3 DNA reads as TGTGCCAGCAGTTACTCGGGCAGGGAACGTGGCTACACCTTC. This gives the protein CASSYSGRERGYTF.

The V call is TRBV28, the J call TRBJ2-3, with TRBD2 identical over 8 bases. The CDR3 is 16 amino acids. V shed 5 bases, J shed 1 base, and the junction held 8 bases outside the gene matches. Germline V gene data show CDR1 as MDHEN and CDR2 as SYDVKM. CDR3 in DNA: TGTGCCAGCAGTGTGACTAGCGCCCTTGGCACAGATACGCAGTATTTT. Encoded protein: CASSVTSALGTDTQYF.

This CDR3 reads CASSLEGRGHFYEQYF. The CDR3 DNA follows: TGTGCCAGCAGCTTAGAGGGACGGGGACACTTCTACGAGCAGTACTTC. The rearrangement uses TRBV7-9 and TRBJ2-7, with a weak D call TRBD1 (6 bases). The V end lost 1 base, the J end lost 3 bases, and 16 bases lay between the germline ends. This CDR3 has 16 amino acids. Germline CDR1 and CDR2: SEHNR and FQNEAQ (reference sequence).